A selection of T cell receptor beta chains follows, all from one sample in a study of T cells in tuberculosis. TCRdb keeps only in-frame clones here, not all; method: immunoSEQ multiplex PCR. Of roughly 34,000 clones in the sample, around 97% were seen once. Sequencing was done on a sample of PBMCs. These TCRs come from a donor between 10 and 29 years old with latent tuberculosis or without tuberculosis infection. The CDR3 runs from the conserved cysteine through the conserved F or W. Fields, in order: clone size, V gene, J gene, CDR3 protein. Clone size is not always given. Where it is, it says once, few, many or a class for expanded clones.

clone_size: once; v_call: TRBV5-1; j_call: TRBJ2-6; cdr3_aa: CASRVTGTGANVLTF
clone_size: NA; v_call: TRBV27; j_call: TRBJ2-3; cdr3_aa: CASSFGTSGGSTDTQYF
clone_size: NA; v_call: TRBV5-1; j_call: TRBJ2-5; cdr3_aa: CASSLGQGAWETQYF
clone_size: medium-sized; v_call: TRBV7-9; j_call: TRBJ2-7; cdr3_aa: CASSPISGREVWYEQYF
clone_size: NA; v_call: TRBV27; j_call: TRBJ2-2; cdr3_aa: CASRGGANTGELFF
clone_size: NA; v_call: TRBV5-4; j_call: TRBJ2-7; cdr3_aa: CASSPTDSGIAQYF
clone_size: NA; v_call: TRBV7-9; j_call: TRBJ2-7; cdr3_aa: CASSLPVGDKYEQYF
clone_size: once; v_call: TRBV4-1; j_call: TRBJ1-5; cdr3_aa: CASSQGGNQPQHF
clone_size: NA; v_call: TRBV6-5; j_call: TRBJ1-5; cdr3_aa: CASSGRGSNQPQHF
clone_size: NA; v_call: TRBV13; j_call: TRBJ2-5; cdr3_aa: CASSPAAGGSGFQETQYF
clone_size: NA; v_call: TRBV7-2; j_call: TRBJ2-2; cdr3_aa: CASSPSALAGVDTGELFF
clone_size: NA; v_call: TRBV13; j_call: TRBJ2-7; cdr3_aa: CASRSSGLRYEQYF
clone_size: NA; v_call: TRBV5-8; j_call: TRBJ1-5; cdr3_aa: CASSLGDRSYSNQPQHF
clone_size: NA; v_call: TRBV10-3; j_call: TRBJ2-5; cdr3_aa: CAISEGQGQETQYF
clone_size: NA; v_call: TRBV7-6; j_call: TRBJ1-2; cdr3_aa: CASSSWRDGYTF
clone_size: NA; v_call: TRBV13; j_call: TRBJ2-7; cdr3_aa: CASRRFRDYRPYEQYF
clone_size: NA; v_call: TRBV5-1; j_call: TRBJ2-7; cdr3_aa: CASSPITGKSYEQYF
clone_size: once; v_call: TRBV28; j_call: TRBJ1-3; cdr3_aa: CASSYSSTIYF
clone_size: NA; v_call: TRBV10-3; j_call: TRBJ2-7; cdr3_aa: CATRTTGSSYEQYF
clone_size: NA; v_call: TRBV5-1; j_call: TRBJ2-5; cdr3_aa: CASSPLIGETQYF
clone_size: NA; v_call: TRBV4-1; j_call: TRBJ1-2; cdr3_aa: CASSQLGERTGGEYGYTF
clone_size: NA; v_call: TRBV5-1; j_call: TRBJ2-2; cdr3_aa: CASREAMGGELFF
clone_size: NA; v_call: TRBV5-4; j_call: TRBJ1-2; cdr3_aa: CASSSGQGPEGYTF
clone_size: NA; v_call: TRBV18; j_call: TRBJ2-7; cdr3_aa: CASSPFGTPEQYF
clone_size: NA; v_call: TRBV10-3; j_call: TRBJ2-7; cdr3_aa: CAISDRTGLEQYF
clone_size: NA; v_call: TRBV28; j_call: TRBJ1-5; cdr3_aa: CASSFSPGARIGQPQHF
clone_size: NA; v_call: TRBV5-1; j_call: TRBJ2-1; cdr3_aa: CASSPRDSGSDEQFF
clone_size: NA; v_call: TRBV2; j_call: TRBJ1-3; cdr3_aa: CASSEFYGTAGNTIYF
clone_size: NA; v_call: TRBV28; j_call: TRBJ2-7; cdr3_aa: CASSLYSSEQYF
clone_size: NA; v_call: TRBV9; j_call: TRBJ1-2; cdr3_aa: CASSGGQSYGYTF
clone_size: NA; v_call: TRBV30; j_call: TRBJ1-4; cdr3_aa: CAWSPPGQGDEKLFF
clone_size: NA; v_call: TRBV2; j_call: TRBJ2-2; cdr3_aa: CASSEVVSGGTGELFF
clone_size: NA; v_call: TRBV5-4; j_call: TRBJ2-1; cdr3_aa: CASSLAGGPGEQFF
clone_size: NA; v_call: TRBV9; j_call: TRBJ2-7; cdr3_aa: CASSPRSLTPYEQYF
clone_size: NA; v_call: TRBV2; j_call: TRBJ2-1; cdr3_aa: CASDSGRDEQFF
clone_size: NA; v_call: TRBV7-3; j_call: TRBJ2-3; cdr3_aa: CASSTGTEPSTDTQYF
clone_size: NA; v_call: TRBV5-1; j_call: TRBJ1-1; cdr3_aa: CASSRGTGVTEAFF
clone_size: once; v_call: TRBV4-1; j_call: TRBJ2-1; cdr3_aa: CASSQETSVDEQFF
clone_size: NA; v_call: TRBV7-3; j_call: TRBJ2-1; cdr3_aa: CASSLGAKDYNEQFF
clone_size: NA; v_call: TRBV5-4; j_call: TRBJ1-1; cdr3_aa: CASSQQENTEAFF
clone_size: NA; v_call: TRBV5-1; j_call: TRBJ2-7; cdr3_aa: CASSLVNGYEQYF
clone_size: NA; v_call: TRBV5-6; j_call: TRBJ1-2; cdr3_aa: CASSLGGNYGYTF
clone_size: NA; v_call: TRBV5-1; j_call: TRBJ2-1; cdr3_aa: CASSLAGDRIEQFF
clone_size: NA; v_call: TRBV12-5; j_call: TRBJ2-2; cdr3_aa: CASGLVLRGLAGTGELFF
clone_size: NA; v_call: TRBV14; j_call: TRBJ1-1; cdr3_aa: CASSLPGSGENTEAFF
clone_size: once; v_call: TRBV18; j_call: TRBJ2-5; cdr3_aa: CASSPIILAGAQETQYF
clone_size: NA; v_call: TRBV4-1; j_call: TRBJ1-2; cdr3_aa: CASSRPDRTYGYTF
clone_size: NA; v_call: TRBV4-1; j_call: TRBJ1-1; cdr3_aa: CASSHPGQESNTEAFF
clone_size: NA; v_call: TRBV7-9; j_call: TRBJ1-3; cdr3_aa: CASSRTSRSPGNTIYF
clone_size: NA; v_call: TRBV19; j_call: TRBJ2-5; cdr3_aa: CASSPWTGGVETQYF
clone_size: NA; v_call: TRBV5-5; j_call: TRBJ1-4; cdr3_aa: CASGKLQGGNEKLFF
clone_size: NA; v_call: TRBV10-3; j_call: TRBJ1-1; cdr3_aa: CAITQGTGRNTEAFF